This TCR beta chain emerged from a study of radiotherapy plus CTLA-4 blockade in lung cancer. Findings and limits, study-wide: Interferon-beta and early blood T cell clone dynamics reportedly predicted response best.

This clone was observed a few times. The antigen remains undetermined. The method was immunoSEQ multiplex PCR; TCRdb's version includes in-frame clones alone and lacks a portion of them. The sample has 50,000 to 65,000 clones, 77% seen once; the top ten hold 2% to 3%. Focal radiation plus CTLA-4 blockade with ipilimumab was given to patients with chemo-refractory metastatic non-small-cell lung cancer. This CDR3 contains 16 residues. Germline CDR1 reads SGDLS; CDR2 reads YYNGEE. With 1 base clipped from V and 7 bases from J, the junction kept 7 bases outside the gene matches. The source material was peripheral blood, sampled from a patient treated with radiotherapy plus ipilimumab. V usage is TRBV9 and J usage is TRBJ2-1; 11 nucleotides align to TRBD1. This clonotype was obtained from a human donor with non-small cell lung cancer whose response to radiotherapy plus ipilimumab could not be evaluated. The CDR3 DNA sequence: TGTGCCAGCAGCGTAAGCGGACAGGGGGCAGGTAATGAGCAGTTCTTC. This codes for CASSVSGQGAGNEQFF. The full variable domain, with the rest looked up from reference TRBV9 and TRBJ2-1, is DSGVTQTPKHLITATGQRVTLRCSPRSGDLSVYWYQQSLDQGLQFLIQYYNGEERAKGNILERFSAQQFPDLHSELNLSSLELGDSALYFCASSVSGQGAGNEQFFGPGTRLTVL.